These 3 T cell receptor beta chains came from one sample sequenced in a study of blood T cell repertoires in COVID-19. The table came from immunoSEQ multiplex PCR; TCRdb's copy has only in-frame clones and leaves some out. The sample yields about 180,000 clones, around 80% seen once. The specimen was peripheral blood. The receptor source for this set is a man between 70 and 80 years old with active or convalescent COVID-19.

The genes are TRBV5-1 and TRBJ2-5, with D possibly TRBD2 on 5 matching bases. Germline lookup yields CDR1 SGHRS and CDR2 YFSETQ. This CDR3 has 15 amino acids. Deletions cut 0 bases from V and 2 bases from J, with 11 bases between. The CDR3: CASSLGGSPQETQYF. CDR3 sequence (DNA): TGCGCCAGCAGCTTGGGAGGGAGCCCGCAAGAGACCCAGTACTTC. Complete variable domain (other parts from reference TRBV5-1 and TRBJ2-5): KAGVTQTPRYLIKTRGQQVTLSCSPISGHRSVSWYQQTPGQGLQFLFEYFSETQRNKGNFPGRFSGRQFSNSRSEMNVSTLELGDSALYLCASSLGGSPQETQYFGPGTRLLVL.

The genes are TRBV30 and TRBJ1-2, with 9 bases fitting TRBD1. Germline V gene sequence: CDR1 GTSNPN, CDR2 SVGIG (reference sequence). J gave up 4 bases and V 3 bases, and 9 bases lay outside the gene matches. The CDR3 covers 15 residues. CDR3 DNA: TGTGCCTGGAGCCAGGACAGGGGTGGGCTCTATGGCTACACCTTC. It is translated as CAWSQDRGGLYGYTF.

This clone has ten or more counts. V gene TRBV10-3 combines with J gene TRBJ1-2, with a tentative D call TRBD1 (6 bases). Germline V gene sequence: CDR1 ENHRY, CDR2 SYGVKD. V dropped 0 bases and J dropped 4 bases, with 15 bases sitting between them. This CDR3 comprises 16 residues. Written as DNA, the CDR3 is TGTGCCATCAGTGAGTCCGCAGGGGCCGTCCCCTATGGCTACACCTTC. It yields the protein CAISESAGAVPYGYTF.